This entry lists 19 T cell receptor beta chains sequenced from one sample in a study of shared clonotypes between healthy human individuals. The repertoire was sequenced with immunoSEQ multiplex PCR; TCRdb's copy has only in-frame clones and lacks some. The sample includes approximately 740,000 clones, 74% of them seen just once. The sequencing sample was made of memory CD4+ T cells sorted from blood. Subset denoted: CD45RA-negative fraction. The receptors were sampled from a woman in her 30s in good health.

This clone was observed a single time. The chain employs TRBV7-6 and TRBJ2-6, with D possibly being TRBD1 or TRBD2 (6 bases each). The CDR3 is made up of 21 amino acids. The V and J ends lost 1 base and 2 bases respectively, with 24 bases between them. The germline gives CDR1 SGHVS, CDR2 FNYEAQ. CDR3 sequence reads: CASSLERTESSGVPGANVLTF. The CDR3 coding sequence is TGTGCCAGCAGCTTAGAACGGACAGAGTCATCGGGGGTTCCTGGGGCCAACGTCCTGACTTTC.

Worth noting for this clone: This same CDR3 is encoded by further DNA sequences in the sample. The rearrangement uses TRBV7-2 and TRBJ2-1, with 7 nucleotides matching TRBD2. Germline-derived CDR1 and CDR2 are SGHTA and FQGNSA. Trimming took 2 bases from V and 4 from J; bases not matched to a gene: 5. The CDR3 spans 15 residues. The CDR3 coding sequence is TGTGCCAGCAGCTTAAGTAGCGGGCTGTACAATGAGCAGTTCTTC. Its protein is CASSLSSGLYNEQFF.

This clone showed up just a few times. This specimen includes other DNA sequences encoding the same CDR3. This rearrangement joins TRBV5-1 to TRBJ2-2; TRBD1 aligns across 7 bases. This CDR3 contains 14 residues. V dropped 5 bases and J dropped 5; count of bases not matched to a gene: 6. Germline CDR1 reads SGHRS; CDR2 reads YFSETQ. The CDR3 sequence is CASSPGTVTGELFF. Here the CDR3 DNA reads TGCGCCAGCAGTCCCGGGACAGTAACCGGGGAGCTGTTTTTT.

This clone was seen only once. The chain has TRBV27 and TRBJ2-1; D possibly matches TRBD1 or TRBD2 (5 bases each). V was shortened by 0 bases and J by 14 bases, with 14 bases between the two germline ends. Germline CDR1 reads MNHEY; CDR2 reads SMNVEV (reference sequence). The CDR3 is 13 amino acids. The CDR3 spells CASSLSGAGGKFF. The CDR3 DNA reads TGTGCCAGCAGTTTATCAGGGGCTGGGGGTAAGTTCTTC.

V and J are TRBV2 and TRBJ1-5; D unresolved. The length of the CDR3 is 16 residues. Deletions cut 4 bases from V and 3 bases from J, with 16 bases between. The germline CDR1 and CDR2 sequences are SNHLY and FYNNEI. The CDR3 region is CASSVGTRYNNQPQHF. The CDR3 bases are TGTGCCAGCAGTGTGGGAACCAGGTACAACAATCAGCCCCAGCATTTT.

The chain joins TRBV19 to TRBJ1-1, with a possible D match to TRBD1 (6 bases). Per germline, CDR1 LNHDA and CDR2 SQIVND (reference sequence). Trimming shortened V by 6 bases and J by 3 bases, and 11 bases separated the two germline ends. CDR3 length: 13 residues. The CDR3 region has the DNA TGTGCCAGTAGGGATAACAGGGACACTGAAGCTTTCTTT. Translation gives CASRDNRDTEAFF.

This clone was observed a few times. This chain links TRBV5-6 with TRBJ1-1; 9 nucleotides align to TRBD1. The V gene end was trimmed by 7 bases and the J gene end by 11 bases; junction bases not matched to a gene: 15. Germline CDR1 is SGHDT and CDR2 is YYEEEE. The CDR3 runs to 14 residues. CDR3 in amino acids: CASGKAGQGIEAFF. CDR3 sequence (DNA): TGTGCCAGCGGAAAAGCGGGACAGGGAATTGAGGCTTTCTTT.

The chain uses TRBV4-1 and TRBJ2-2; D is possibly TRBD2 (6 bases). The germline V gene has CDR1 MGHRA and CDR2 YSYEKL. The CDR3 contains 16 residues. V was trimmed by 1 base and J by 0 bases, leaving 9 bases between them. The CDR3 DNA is TGCGCCAGCAGCCAAGCTAGGACTACGAACACCGGGGAGCTGTTTTTT. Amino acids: CASSQARTTNTGELFF.

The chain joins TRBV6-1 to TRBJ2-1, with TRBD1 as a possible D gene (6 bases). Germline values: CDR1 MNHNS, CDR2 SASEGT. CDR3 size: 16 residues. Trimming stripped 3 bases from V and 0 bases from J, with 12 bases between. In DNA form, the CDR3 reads TGTGCCAGCAGTGATTACCGGGACACCTCCTACAATGAGCAGTTCTTC. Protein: CASSDYRDTSYNEQFF.

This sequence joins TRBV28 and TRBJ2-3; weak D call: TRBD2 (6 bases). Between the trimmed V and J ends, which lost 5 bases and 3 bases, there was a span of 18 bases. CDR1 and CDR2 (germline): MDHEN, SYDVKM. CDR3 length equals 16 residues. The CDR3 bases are TGTGCCAGCAGTCTAAACGCGGGACTGGAAACAGATACGCAGTATTTT. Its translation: CASSLNAGLETDTQYF.

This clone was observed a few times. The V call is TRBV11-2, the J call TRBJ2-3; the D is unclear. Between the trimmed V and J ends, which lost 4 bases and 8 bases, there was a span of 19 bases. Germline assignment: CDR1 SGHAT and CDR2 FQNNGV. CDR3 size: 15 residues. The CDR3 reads CASSSNTLLPGTQYF. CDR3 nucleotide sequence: TGTGCCAGCAGCTCAAACACCCTGCTTCCTGGTACGCAGTATTTT.

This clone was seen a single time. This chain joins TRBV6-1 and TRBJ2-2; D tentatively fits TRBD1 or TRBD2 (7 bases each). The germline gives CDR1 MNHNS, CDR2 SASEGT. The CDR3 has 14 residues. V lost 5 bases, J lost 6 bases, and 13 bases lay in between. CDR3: CASSQGGVAGELFF. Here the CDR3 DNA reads TGTGCCAGCAGTCAGGGGGGGGTCGCCGGGGAGCTGTTTTTT.

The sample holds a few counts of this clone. CDR3 in amino acids: CASSSGLDYNEQFF. For the CDR3, the DNA is TGTGCCAGCAGTTCTGGACTTGACTACAATGAGCAGTTCTTC. The rearrangement uses TRBV28 and TRBJ2-1; TRBD2 might be the D (5 bases). The CDR3 runs to 14 residues. Germline V gives CDR1 MDHEN, CDR2 SYDVKM. V dropped 4 bases and J dropped 3 bases, with 10 bases sitting between them.

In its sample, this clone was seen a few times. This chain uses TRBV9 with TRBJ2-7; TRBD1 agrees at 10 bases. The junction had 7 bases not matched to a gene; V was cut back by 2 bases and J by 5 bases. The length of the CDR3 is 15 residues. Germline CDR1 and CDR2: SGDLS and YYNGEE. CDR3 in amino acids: CASSVGTGERDEQYF. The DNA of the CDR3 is TGTGCCAGCAGCGTTGGGACAGGGGAGCGTGACGAGCAGTACTTC.

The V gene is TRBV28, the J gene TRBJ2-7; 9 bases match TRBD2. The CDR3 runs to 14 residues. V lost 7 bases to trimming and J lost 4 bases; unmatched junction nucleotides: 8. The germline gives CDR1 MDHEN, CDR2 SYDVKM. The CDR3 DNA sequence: TGTGCCAGCACCTATAGCGGGAGCAGGTACGAGCAGTACTTC. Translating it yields CASTYSGSRYEQYF.

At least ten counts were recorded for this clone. CDR3 bases: TGTGCCAGCTCACCGACCGCAGGGGATCAGCCCCAGCATTTT. Translated, it gives CASSPTAGDQPQHF. The V and J genes are TRBV18 and TRBJ1-5; D possibly corresponds to TRBD1 (6 bases). The germline CDR1 and CDR2 sequences are KGHSH and LQKENI. The CDR3 is 14 amino acids. The ends were cut back, 3 bases at V and 5 bases at J, with 11 bases in the middle.

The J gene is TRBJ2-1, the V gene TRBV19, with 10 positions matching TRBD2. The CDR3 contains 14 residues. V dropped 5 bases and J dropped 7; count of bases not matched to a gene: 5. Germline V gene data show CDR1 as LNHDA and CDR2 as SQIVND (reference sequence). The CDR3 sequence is CASSRGLAENEQFF. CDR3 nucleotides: TGTGCCAGTAGTCGAGGACTAGCGGAGAATGAGCAGTTCTTC.

The CDR3 DNA reads as TGTGCCAGCAGCCAACTCGAGCGGGGCTCCTACAATGAGCAGTTCTTC. Amino acids: CASSQLERGSYNEQFF. The chain uses TRBV4-2 and TRBJ2-1, with 7 bases identical to TRBD2. The germline CDR1 and CDR2 sequences are LGHNA and YNFKEQ. The CDR3 runs to 16 residues. V trimming: 2 bases; J trimming: 0 bases; junction bases outside the gene matches: 4.

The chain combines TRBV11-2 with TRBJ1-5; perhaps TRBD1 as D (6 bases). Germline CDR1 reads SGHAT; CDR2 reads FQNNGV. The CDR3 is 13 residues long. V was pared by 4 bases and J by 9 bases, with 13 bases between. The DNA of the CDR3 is TGTGCCAGCAGCTCACAGGGTGGGCGGCCCCAGCATTTT. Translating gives CASSSQGGRPQHF.